This entry describes one T cell receptor beta chain. The data derive from a study of blood T cell repertoires in COVID-19. Measured with immunoSEQ multiplex PCR; TCRdb has only the in-frame clones, and not every one. Seen here are around 240,000 clones, 70% to 90% observed once, and the top ten hold around 0.96%. This TCR derives from a middle-aged man with acute or convalescent COVID-19. Sequencing was done on a sample of peripheral blood.

The CDR3 loop reads CASSPSWGNYGYTF. The DNA of the CDR3 is TGTGCCAGCAGTCCCAGCTGGGGCAACTATGGCTACACCTTC. The rearrangement joins TRBV27 to TRBJ1-2; D is perhaps TRBD1 (5 bases). The CDR3 totals 14 residues. The germline V gene has CDR1 MNHEY and CDR2 SMNVEV (reference sequence). V shed 5 bases and J shed 2 bases, with 12 bases lying between them.